The 28 T cell receptor beta chains below come from one sample, sequenced in a study of CD8+ T cells in alopecia areata. TCR sequencing used cDNA made by reverse transcription of extracted RNA. The protocol was immunoSEQ multiplex PCR, while the TCRdb copy is restricted to in-frame clones and leaves out a portion. Among nearly 95,000 clones listed, about two thirds were seen once. Noted treatment: oral pan-JAK inhibitor, 5-10 mg twice daily. The material sequenced was CD8+ T cells sorted from blood, taken between weeks 43 and 45, from a patient treated with tofacitinib. These receptors all come from a human donor with alopecia areata.

The V and J genes are TRBV4-2 and TRBJ2-1, with 14 nucleotides matching TRBD2. CDR1 LGHNA and CDR2 YNFKEQ come from the germline V gene. This CDR3 has 17 residues. The junction had 10 bases not matched to a gene; V was cut back by 4 bases and J by 8 bases. In DNA form, the CDR3 reads TGTGCCAGCAGCCCCCGACTAGCGGGGGGGCTACGGGATGAGCAGTTCTTC. Residues: CASSPRLAGGLRDEQFF.

V and J are TRBV29-1 and TRBJ2-3; no firm D call. Germline CDR1 reads SQVTM; CDR2 reads ANQGSEA. V shed 3 bases and J shed 2 bases, with 12 bases lying between them. This CDR3 contains 14 residues. The CDR3 nucleotides are TGCAGCGTTGATTTAGAGGCACACACAGATACGCAGTATTTT. This encodes CSVDLEAHTDTQYF.

This clone was counted a few times. The rearrangement links TRBV5-1 to TRBJ2-7; TRBD1 matches at 7 bases. The germline CDR1 and CDR2 sequences are SGHRS and YFSETQ. CDR3 length: 16 amino acids. Unmatched junction bases numbered 11, after V lost 2 bases and J lost 3 bases. The CDR3 sequence is CASSFNPNTGDYEQYF. Written as DNA, the CDR3 is TGCGCCAGCAGCTTCAATCCCAACACAGGGGACTACGAGCAGTACTTC.

J is TRBJ1-1 and V is TRBV29-1; possibly TRBD1 for D (6 bases). The ends were cut back, 7 bases at V and 5 bases at J, with 14 bases in the middle. The CDR3 length is 12 residues. Germline loops: CDR1 SQVTM, CDR2 ANQGSEA. The CDR3 here is CSGTGSNTEAFF. CDR3 DNA sequence: TGCAGCGGCACAGGGAGTAATACTGAAGCTTTCTTT. Using reference TRBV29-1 and TRBJ1-1 for the parts outside the CDR3, the full variable domain is SAVISQKPSRDICQRGTSLTIQCQVDSQVTMMFWYRQQPGQSLTLIATANQGSEATYESGFVIDKFPISRPNLTFSTLTVSNMSPEDSSIYLCSGTGSNTEAFFGQGTRLTVV.

The CDR3 loop reads CSFLTEDNTGELFF. CDR3 in DNA: TGCAGCTTCTTGACAGAGGACAACACCGGGGAGCTGTTTTTT. The J gene is TRBJ2-2, the V gene TRBV29-1; tentative D call: TRBD1 (5 bases). In germline, CDR1 is SQVTM, CDR2 ANQGSEA. The CDR3 extends over 14 amino acids. Trimming took off 8 bases at V and 2 bases at J, with 15 bases between the two ends.

V usage is TRBV19 and J usage is TRBJ2-2; TRBD2 might be the D (5 bases). The germline gives CDR1 LNHDA, CDR2 SQIVND (reference sequence). V shed 7 bases and J shed 5 bases, with 14 bases lying between them. The CDR3 consists of 14 residues. CDR3 DNA: TGTGCCAGTACCCGGGGAATTCGAACCGGGGAGCTGTTTTTT. Amino acid sequence: CASTRGIRTGELFF.

The DNA for the CDR3 is TGTGCCAGTAGTATTGAAGGACGGGGCAATCAGCCCCAGCATTTT. Translated: CASSIEGRGNQPQHF. The rearrangement links TRBV19 to TRBJ1-5; no definite D call. V lost 3 bases to trimming and J lost 2 bases, with 11 bases between them. The CDR3 has 15 amino acids. Germline lookup yields CDR1 LNHDA and CDR2 SQIVND (reference sequence).

This clone has only one observation. The rearrangement joins TRBV4-2 to TRBJ2-1, with 11 bases identical to TRBD1. The CDR3 has 15 residues. The germline V gene has CDR1 LGHNA and CDR2 YNFKEQ. V was pared by 3 bases and J by 4 bases, with 2 bases of the junction left unmatched. CDR3 protein: CASSQDRGPYNEQFF. The CDR3 nucleotides are TGTGCCAGCAGCCAGGACAGGGGGCCGTACAATGAGCAGTTCTTC.

The chain combines TRBV6-4 with TRBJ1-1; D uncertain. The V end was cut by 0 bases, the J end by 0 bases, with 5 bases between. This CDR3 has 14 amino acids. Germline V gives CDR1 MRHNA, CDR2 SNTAGT. The CDR3, as DNA: TGTGCCAGCAGTGACTCATCAATGAACACTGAAGCTTTCTTT. Translated, it gives CASSDSSMNTEAFF.

The chain combines TRBV11-2 with TRBJ2-7; D gene unclear. V was shortened by 0 bases and J by 2 bases, with 8 bases between the two germline ends. Germline CDR1 reads SGHAT; CDR2 reads FQNNGV. The length of the CDR3 is 14 residues. The CDR3 coding sequence is TGTGCCAGCAGCTTAGAGGCCAAAACCTACGAGCAGTACTTC. This encodes CASSLEAKTYEQYF.

The V and J genes are TRBV25-1 and TRBJ1-5; D is uncertain. V lost 3 bases to trimming and J lost 2 bases, with 5 bases between them. The CDR3 runs to 13 residues. The germline CDR1 and CDR2 sequences are MGHDK and SYGVNS. CDR3: CASSDQGNQPQHF. For the CDR3, the DNA is TGTGCCAGCAGTGACCAGGGCAATCAGCCCCAGCATTTT.

The V and J genes are TRBV5-6 and TRBJ2-1; D may be TRBD2 (6 bases). Trimming left V 3 bases short and J 7 bases short, with 11 bases between. CDR1 is SGHDT, CDR2 YYEEEE, per germline. The CDR3 extends over 13 amino acids. The CDR3 DNA reads TGTGCCAGCAGCTCTGGGACTCAAAATGAGCAGTTCTTC. Encoded protein: CASSSGTQNEQFF.

The chain couples TRBV2 to TRBJ1-5; D unclear. V lost 4 bases to trimming and J lost 4 bases, with 5 bases between them. The CDR3 consists of 12 residues. Germline values: CDR1 SNHLY, CDR2 FYNNEI. CDR3 loop: CASSVGNQPQHF. CDR3 bases: TGTGCCAGCAGTGTGGGGAATCAGCCCCAGCATTTT.

This chain uses TRBV16 with TRBJ2-1, with a weak D call TRBD1 (5 bases). CDR3 size: 14 residues. Germline assignment: CDR1 KGHSY and CDR2 FQNENV. The V gene lost 10 bases and the J gene lost 0 bases, with 13 bases spanning the gap. CDR3 sequence reads: CAISTVSSYNEQFF. The CDR3 nucleotides read TGTGCCATCTCGACAGTAAGCTCCTACAATGAGCAGTTCTTC.

A note on this clone: The sample carries other DNA sequences with the same CDR3. The chain uses TRBV7-2 and TRBJ2-7, with a possible D match to TRBD1 (5 bases). This CDR3 is 14 amino acids long. Deletions cut 1 base from V and 2 bases from J, with 9 bases between. Germline CDR1 and CDR2: SGHTA and FQGNSA. The CDR3 here is CASSLGTGTYEQYF. The CDR3 DNA reads as TGTGCCAGCAGCTTAGGTACAGGAACCTACGAGCAGTACTTC. Full variable domain (outside the CDR3, taken from reference TRBV7-2 and TRBJ2-7): GAGVSQSPSNKVTEKGKDVELRCDPISGHTALYWYRQSLGQGLEFLIYFQGNSAPDKSGLPSDRFSAERTGGSVSTLTIQRTQQEDSAVYLCASSLGTGTYEQYFGPGTRLTVT.

The chain is built from TRBV30 and TRBJ2-7; D not resolved. There are 11 residues in the CDR3. V lost 0 bases and J lost 6, with 6 bases in between. Germline-derived CDR1 and CDR2 are GTSNPN and SVGIG (reference sequence). Written as DNA, the CDR3 is TGTGCCTGGAGTGTATCAAGCGAGCAGTACTTC. It yields the protein CAWSVSSEQYF.

The chain uses TRBV27 and TRBJ2-7; D gene unclear. The length of the CDR3 is 13 residues. Germline V gene sequence: CDR1 MNHEY, CDR2 SMNVEV (reference sequence). Trimming took off 3 bases at V and 7 bases at J, with 13 bases between the two ends. The CDR3 DNA reads as TGTGCCAGCAGTTTTTCCCCCATAGTGGAGCAGTACTTC. Encoded protein: CASSFSPIVEQYF.

The chain combines TRBV10-3 with TRBJ2-1; TRBD2 matches 12 bases. The J segment lost 4 bases and the V segment lost 7 bases, leaving 2 bases of the junction unmatched. The CDR3 has 14 amino acids. Germline loops: CDR1 ENHRY, CDR2 SYGVKD. The CDR3 bases are TGTGCCATCATGACTAGCGGGGGATACAATGAGCAGTTCTTC. Its protein product is CAIMTSGGYNEQFF.

This clone has more than one count but fewer than ten. J is TRBJ2-2 and V is TRBV29-1; TRBD2 agrees at 8 bases. The CDR3 covers 16 residues. CDR1 is SQVTM, CDR2 ANQGSEA, per germline. Trimming took 3 bases from V and 4 from J; bases not matched to a gene: 10. The CDR3 loop is CSVEAHRGGSTGELFF. CDR3 nucleotides: TGCAGCGTTGAGGCCCACCGGGGGGGCAGCACCGGGGAGCTGTTTTTT.

This sequence joins TRBV9 and TRBJ2-7; 7 bases are shared with TRBD1. The V segment lost 2 bases and the J segment 6 bases; nucleotides outside the gene matches: 5. Germline V gives CDR1 SGDLS, CDR2 YYNGEE. The CDR3 is 13 residues long. CDR3 sequence: CASSVLQGSEQYF. The CDR3 nucleotides are TGTGCCAGCAGCGTCCTACAGGGGTCCGAGCAGTACTTC. The whole variable domain, filled in from reference TRBV9 and TRBJ2-7, reads DSGVTQTPKHLITATGQRVTLRCSPRSGDLSVYWYQQSLDQGLQFLIQYYNGEERAKGNILERFSAQQFPDLHSELNLSSLELGDSALYFCASSVLQGSEQYFGPGTRLTVT.

The genes are TRBV9 and TRBJ2-7; D is uncertain. Germline V gives CDR1 SGDLS, CDR2 YYNGEE. V was pared by 9 bases and J by 5 bases, with 9 bases between. The CDR3 is 10 amino acids. In DNA form, the CDR3 reads TGTGCCATCCTTCCTGACGAGCAGTACTTC. Translation: CAILPDEQYF.

The chain carries TRBV4-3 and TRBJ1-2; D not certain. The V and J ends lost 0 bases and 7 bases respectively, with 6 bases between them. CDR1 is LGHNA and CDR2 is YSLEER in the germline V gene. There are 12 residues in the CDR3. The CDR3 DNA reads as TGCGCCAGCAGCCAAGAGGGCCGTGGCTACACCTTC. It encodes CASSQEGRGYTF.

The chain couples TRBV6-1 to TRBJ1-5; TRBD1 is a possible D gene (6 bases). The CDR3 contains 15 residues. Germline CDR1 is MNHNS and CDR2 is SASEGT. V lost 4 bases and J lost 4, with 14 bases in between. The CDR3 bases are TGTGCCAGCAGTGGATACAGGGACCCTAATCAGCCCCAGCATTTT. Residues: CASSGYRDPNQPQHF.

The V gene is TRBV9, the J gene TRBJ2-7, with TRBD1 identical over 9 bases. V gave up 0 bases and J gave up 7 bases; unmatched junction bases: 5. The CDR3 totals 14 residues. Looked up from germline, CDR1 is SGDLS and CDR2 is YYNGEE. As DNA, the CDR3 is TGTGCCAGCAGCGTAGCTTCCGGGACAGGGGAGCAGTACTTC. This gives the protein CASSVASGTGEQYF.

This chain links TRBV4-3 with TRBJ1-1, with 7 bases identical to TRBD1. Per germline, CDR1 LGHNA and CDR2 YSLEER. After removal of 1 base from V and 1 base from J, the junction contained 3 bases not matched to a gene. The CDR3 is made up of 15 amino acids. CDR3 loop: CASSQGAGGNTEAFF. CDR3 DNA: TGCGCCAGCAGCCAAGGCGCAGGGGGGAACACTGAAGCTTTCTTT.

The chain carries TRBV7-7 and TRBJ2-1, with D possibly TRBD2 on 6 matching bases. The germline CDR1 and CDR2 sequences are SSHAT and FNYEAQ (reference sequence). The length of the CDR3 is 17 residues. V dropped 5 bases and J dropped 6 bases, with 23 bases sitting between them. The CDR3 loop reads CASSPFQGGREINEQFF. CDR3 sequence (DNA): TGTGCCAGCAGCCCTTTCCAGGGAGGCAGGGAGATCAATGAGCAGTTCTTC.

The J gene is TRBJ1-2, the V gene TRBV11-2, with D possibly being TRBD1 (5 bases). This CDR3 has 12 residues. Germline CDR1 and CDR2: SGHAT and FQNNGV. With 6 bases removed from V and 12 bases from J, the gap between germline ends came to 17 bases. The CDR3, as DNA: TGTGCCAGCAGGGCCCAGGGTGTTGTCGACACCTTC. Amino acid sequence: CASRAQGVVDTF.

This rearrangement joins TRBV25-1 to TRBJ2-1; D remains ambiguous. This CDR3 contains 15 residues. The germline V and J ends were trimmed by 5 bases and 0 bases, with 11 bases remaining between them. In germline, CDR1 is MGHDK, CDR2 SYGVNS. CDR3 in amino acids: CASSKVERSYNEQFF. In nucleotides, the CDR3 is TGTGCCAGCAGTAAAGTAGAACGCTCCTACAATGAGCAGTTCTTC.